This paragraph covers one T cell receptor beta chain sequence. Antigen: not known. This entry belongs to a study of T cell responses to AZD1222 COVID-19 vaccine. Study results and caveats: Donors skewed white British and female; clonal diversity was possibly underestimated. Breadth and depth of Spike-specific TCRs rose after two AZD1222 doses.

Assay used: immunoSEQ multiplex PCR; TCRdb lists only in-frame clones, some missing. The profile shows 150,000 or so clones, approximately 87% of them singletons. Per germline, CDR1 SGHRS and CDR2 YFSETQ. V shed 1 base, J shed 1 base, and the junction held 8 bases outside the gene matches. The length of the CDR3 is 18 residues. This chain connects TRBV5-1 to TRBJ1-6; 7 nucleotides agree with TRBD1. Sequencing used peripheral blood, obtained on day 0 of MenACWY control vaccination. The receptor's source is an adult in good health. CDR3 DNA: TGCGCCAGCAGCTTGAATTGGCACAGGGGATCCTATAATTCACCCCTCCACTTT. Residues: CASSLNWHRGSYNSPLHF.